The T cell receptor beta chain under discussion was sequenced for a study of cytomegalovirus exposure and HLA in healthy donors. The sample holds a few counts of this clone. Its antigen is still unknown. PCR primers comprised 60 Vbeta and 13 Jbeta primers. Original handling: Later reanalysis found around 84 million unique TCR beta chains, around 10 million of them shared. Assay: immunoSEQ multiplex PCR; the TCRdb copy retains only in-frame clones and omits some. The V and J calls and clone size are taken from that table; D and trimming were inferred from the DNA. Found here are about 120,000 clones, about 11% of them singletons; the top ten hold roughly 4.2%. The CDR3 has 16 amino acids. Germline CDR1 is MDHEN and CDR2 is SYDVKM. V lost 2 bases, J lost 9 bases, and 15 bases stayed unmatched. Study observations and caveats: As a later analysis revealed, the rate of TCR association differed by HLA locus, with DRB1 most and HLA-C fewest. Reports showed the classifier diagnosing cytomegalovirus status with high specificity and sensitivity. Immune exposure data for these donors was limited to CMV serostatus.

Sequences were obtained from PBMCs. The chain has TRBV28 and TRBJ2-7; 8 positions match TRBD2. The clonotype comes from a woman aged 18-35 years in good health and CMV-seropositive. CDR3 sequence (DNA): TGTGCCAGCAGTTTAAAGTGGGCCGGACTAGCTGAGGGGCAGTACTTC. As protein: CASSLKWAGLAEGQYF.